The rows below give T cell receptor beta chains drawn from one sample of a study of blood T cells in healthy people across ages. TCRdb reanalysed the 5' RACE reads using MiXCR and keeps one entry per CDR3 protein. The data contain under 1 million distinct CDR3 sequences, 40% to 50% of them singletons. Sequenced material: blood. These receptors were taken from a man aged 55-75 years in good health. The CDR3 runs from the conserved cysteine through the conserved F or W. D genes are given only for firm matches. Size is omitted from some rows. Given values are once, few, many or a class for expanded clones.

abundance: few; j_gene: TRBJ2-7; d_gene: -; v_gene: TRBV7-9; CDR3aa: CASSLNSGTFRSYEQYF; CDR3nt: TGTGCCAGCAGCTTGAACTCCGGGACATTCCGCTCCTACGAGCAGTACTTC
abundance: -; j_gene: TRBJ2-1; d_gene: TRBD2; v_gene: TRBV4-1; CDR3aa: CASSQNLAGGYNEQFF; CDR3nt: TGCGCCAGCAGCCAAAACCTAGCGGGGGGGTACAATGAGCAGTTCTTC
abundance: few; j_gene: TRBJ2-1; d_gene: TRBD2; v_gene: TRBV12-3/TRBV12-4; CDR3aa: CASTNLAGENNEQFF; CDR3nt: TGTGCCAGCACCAACCTAGCGGGGGAAAACAATGAGCAGTTCTTC
abundance: -; j_gene: TRBJ1-2; d_gene: TRBD1; v_gene: TRBV3-1; CDR3aa: CASSQEDRGLGGYTF; CDR3nt: TGTGCCAGCAGCCAAGAAGACAGGGGGCTCGGTGGCTACACCTTC
abundance: few; j_gene: TRBJ2-4; d_gene: -; v_gene: TRBV12-5; CDR3aa: CASGLGDIQYF; CDR3nt: TGTGCTAGTGGTTTGGGGGACATTCAGTACTTC
abundance: -; j_gene: TRBJ1-2; d_gene: -; v_gene: TRBV6-5; CDR3aa: CASSLRQNSGYTF; CDR3nt: TGTGCCAGCAGTCTACGACAGAACTCTGGCTACACCTTC
abundance: -; j_gene: TRBJ2-7; d_gene: TRBD1; v_gene: TRBV7-3; CDR3aa: CASSLGQGAIYEQYF; CDR3nt: TGTGCCAGCAGCTTGGGACAGGGGGCCATCTACGAGCAGTACTTC
abundance: few; j_gene: TRBJ2-1; d_gene: -; v_gene: TRBV5-1; CDR3aa: CASSLGGQSNEQFF; CDR3nt: TGCGCCAGCAGCTTGGGAGGACAGAGCAATGAGCAGTTCTTC
abundance: -; j_gene: TRBJ1-2; d_gene: -; v_gene: TRBV4-3; CDR3aa: CASSQDRSSLYGYTF; CDR3nt: TGCGCCAGCAGCCAAGATCGTTCCAGCCTCTATGGCTACACCTTC
abundance: few; j_gene: TRBJ2-1; d_gene: TRBD2; v_gene: TRBV20-1; CDR3aa: CSALTRSGGAYNEQFF; CDR3nt: TGCAGTGCTCTGACCCGAAGCGGGGGGGCCTACAATGAGCAGTTCTTC
abundance: -; j_gene: TRBJ2-3; d_gene: TRBD2; v_gene: TRBV5-1; CDR3aa: CAGSLVAAGGPQDTQYF; CDR3nt: TGCGCCGGCAGCTTGGTAGCGGCGGGGGGGCCGCAAGATACGCAGTATTTT
abundance: few; j_gene: TRBJ2-7; d_gene: TRBD1; v_gene: TRBV9; CDR3aa: CASSLRWDSLDEQYF; CDR3nt: TGTGCCAGCAGCCTGAGATGGGACAGCTTAGACGAGCAGTACTTC
abundance: many; j_gene: TRBJ2-4; d_gene: TRBD1; v_gene: TRBV12-3/TRBV12-4; CDR3aa: CASSLDDRGHIQYF; CDR3nt: TGTGCCAGCAGTTTAGACGACAGGGGACACATTCAGTACTTC
abundance: -; j_gene: TRBJ2-7; d_gene: TRBD1; v_gene: TRBV7-9; CDR3aa: CASSSYGTAAYEQYF; CDR3nt: TGTGCCAGCAGCTCGTACGGGACAGCCGCCTACGAGCAGTACTTC
abundance: -; j_gene: TRBJ2-1; d_gene: -; v_gene: TRBV12-5; CDR3aa: CASGLVLGGDFEQFF; CDR3nt: TGTGCTAGTGGTTTGGTTCTGGGTGGGGATTTTGAGCAGTTCTTC
abundance: -; j_gene: TRBJ1-1; d_gene: TRBD1; v_gene: TRBV7-2; CDR3aa: CASSGGQGMNTEAFF; CDR3nt: TGTGCCAGCAGCGGTGGACAGGGGATGAACACTGAAGCTTTCTTT
abundance: -; j_gene: TRBJ2-4; d_gene: -; v_gene: TRBV5-6; CDR3aa: CASSLWGAGLAKNIQYF; CDR3nt: TGTGCCAGCAGCTTGTGGGGGGCGGGACTAGCCAAAAACATTCAGTACTTC
abundance: -; j_gene: TRBJ2-7; d_gene: TRBD1; v_gene: TRBV7-2; CDR3aa: CASSLQTGDYEQYF; CDR3nt: TGTGCCAGCAGCCTACAGACAGGGGACTACGAGCAGTACTTC
abundance: -; j_gene: TRBJ2-1; d_gene: TRBD2; v_gene: TRBV7-9; CDR3aa: CASSSRTSTNEQFF; CDR3nt: TGTGCCAGCAGCTCTCGGACTAGTACCAATGAGCAGTTCTTC
abundance: few; j_gene: TRBJ2-5; d_gene: -; v_gene: TRBV6-2/TRBV6-3; CDR3aa: CASSYIRDFEETQYF; CDR3nt: TGTGCCAGCAGTTATATCCGGGACTTTGAAGAGACCCAGTACTTC
abundance: -; j_gene: TRBJ2-2; d_gene: TRBD2; v_gene: TRBV20-1; CDR3aa: CSASGGTNTGELFF; CDR3nt: TGCAGTGCTAGCGGGGGGACGAACACCGGGGAGCTGTTTTTT
abundance: once; j_gene: TRBJ1-1; d_gene: -; v_gene: TRBV7-9; CDR3aa: CASSLIGTKGSEAFF; CDR3nt: TGTGCCAGCAGCTTAATTGGGACCAAAGGCTCTGAAGCTTTCTTT
abundance: -; j_gene: TRBJ1-1; d_gene: -; v_gene: TRBV29-1; CDR3aa: CSTDGRRSEAFF; CDR3nt: TGCAGCACCGACGGGAGGCGTTCTGAAGCTTTCTTT
abundance: few; j_gene: TRBJ2-4; d_gene: -; v_gene: TRBV27; CDR3aa: CASSLAGTEGLSTYF; CDR3nt: TGTGCCAGCAGCTTGGCGGGAACCGAGGGGCTAAGCACGTACTTC
abundance: few; j_gene: TRBJ2-2; d_gene: TRBD1; v_gene: TRBV28; CDR3aa: CASDRGLDTGELFF; CDR3nt: TGTGCCAGCGACAGGGGGCTGGACACCGGGGAGCTGTTTTTT
abundance: -; j_gene: TRBJ2-7; d_gene: TRBD2; v_gene: TRBV6-2/TRBV6-3; CDR3aa: CVSSSPTSGGYEQYF; CDR3nt: TGTGTCAGCAGTTCCCCCACTAGCGGGGGATACGAGCAGTACTTC
abundance: -; j_gene: TRBJ2-7; d_gene: TRBD1; v_gene: TRBV9; CDR3aa: CASSTGTGWYEQYF; CDR3nt: TGTGCCAGCAGCACAGGGACAGGTTGGTACGAGCAGTACTTC
abundance: -; j_gene: TRBJ2-6; d_gene: TRBD1; v_gene: TRBV9; CDR3aa: CASSPRGSGTGLSGANVLTF; CDR3nt: TGTGCCAGCAGCCCCCGAGGTTCCGGGACAGGCCTCTCTGGGGCCAACGTCCTGACTTTC
abundance: -; j_gene: TRBJ2-7; d_gene: TRBD1; v_gene: TRBV5-6; CDR3aa: CASRRDRDAYEQYF; CDR3nt: TGTGCCAGCAGGAGGGACAGGGATGCCTACGAGCAGTACTTC
abundance: -; j_gene: TRBJ1-5; d_gene: TRBD1; v_gene: TRBV20-1; CDR3aa: CSARTGDLKYSNQPQHF; CDR3nt: TGCAGTGCGAGGACAGGGGACTTGAAATATAGCAATCAGCCCCAGCATTTT
abundance: -; j_gene: TRBJ2-7; d_gene: -; v_gene: TRBV12-3/TRBV12-4; CDR3aa: CASSFVSSGYEQYF; CDR3nt: TGTGCCAGCAGTTTCGTCTCCTCGGGCTACGAGCAGTACTTC
abundance: -; j_gene: TRBJ2-4; d_gene: -; v_gene: TRBV6-1; CDR3aa: CASSEARRGFENIQYF; CDR3nt: TGTGCCAGCAGTGAAGCCCGGAGGGGGTTCGAAAACATTCAGTACTTC
abundance: -; j_gene: TRBJ1-2; d_gene: TRBD1; v_gene: TRBV29-1; CDR3aa: CSVGGSDRTPNYGYTF; CDR3nt: TGCAGCGTTGGGGGCTCGGACAGGACACCTAACTATGGCTACACCTTC
abundance: -; j_gene: TRBJ1-2; d_gene: -; v_gene: TRBV7-2; CDR3aa: CASSLIRAYGYTF; CDR3nt: TGTGCCAGCAGCTTAATCAGGGCCTATGGCTACACCTTC
abundance: many; j_gene: TRBJ2-5; d_gene: TRBD1; v_gene: TRBV5-1; CDR3aa: CASSWGQSQETQYF; CDR3nt: TGCGCCAGCAGCTGGGGACAGTCCCAAGAGACCCAGTACTTC
abundance: -; j_gene: TRBJ2-3; d_gene: TRBD1; v_gene: TRBV4-3; CDR3aa: CASSQAPGQGNTDTQYF; CDR3nt: TGCGCCAGCAGCCAAGCCCCGGGACAGGGGAACACAGATACGCAGTATTTT
abundance: -; j_gene: TRBJ2-7; d_gene: -; v_gene: TRBV6-5; CDR3aa: CASGNPGRISEQYF; CDR3nt: TGTGCCAGTGGGAATCCGGGACGCATTAGCGAGCAGTACTTC
abundance: -; j_gene: TRBJ2-2; d_gene: TRBD2; v_gene: TRBV20-1; CDR3aa: CSASTVGLADNTGELFF; CDR3nt: TGCAGTGCTAGTACAGTGGGGCTAGCGGACAACACCGGGGAGCTGTTTTTT
abundance: many; j_gene: TRBJ2-7; d_gene: TRBD1; v_gene: TRBV6-5; CDR3aa: CASRRDRDLGEQYF; CDR3nt: TGTGCCAGCAGGAGGGACAGGGACCTTGGCGAGCAGTACTTC
abundance: -; j_gene: TRBJ2-3; d_gene: -; v_gene: TRBV20-1; CDR3aa: CSATIDDRGFTDTQYF; CDR3nt: TGCAGTGCTACTATTGATGACAGAGGGTTTACAGATACGCAGTATTTT
abundance: once; j_gene: TRBJ2-7; d_gene: -; v_gene: TRBV24-1; CDR3aa: CATSDRETGRNEQYF; CDR3nt: TGTGCCACCAGTGACCGTGAGACAGGGAGGAACGAGCAGTACTTC
abundance: -; j_gene: TRBJ2-7; d_gene: -; v_gene: TRBV21-1; CDR3aa: CASSKGDRGLPYEQYF; CDR3nt: TGTGCCAGCAGCAAAGGGGACAGGGGGCTTCCCTACGAGCAGTACTTC
abundance: -; j_gene: TRBJ1-1; d_gene: -; v_gene: TRBV20-1; CDR3aa: CSAPLNTEAFF; CDR3nt: TGCAGTGCCCCCCTGAACACTGAAGCTTTCTTT